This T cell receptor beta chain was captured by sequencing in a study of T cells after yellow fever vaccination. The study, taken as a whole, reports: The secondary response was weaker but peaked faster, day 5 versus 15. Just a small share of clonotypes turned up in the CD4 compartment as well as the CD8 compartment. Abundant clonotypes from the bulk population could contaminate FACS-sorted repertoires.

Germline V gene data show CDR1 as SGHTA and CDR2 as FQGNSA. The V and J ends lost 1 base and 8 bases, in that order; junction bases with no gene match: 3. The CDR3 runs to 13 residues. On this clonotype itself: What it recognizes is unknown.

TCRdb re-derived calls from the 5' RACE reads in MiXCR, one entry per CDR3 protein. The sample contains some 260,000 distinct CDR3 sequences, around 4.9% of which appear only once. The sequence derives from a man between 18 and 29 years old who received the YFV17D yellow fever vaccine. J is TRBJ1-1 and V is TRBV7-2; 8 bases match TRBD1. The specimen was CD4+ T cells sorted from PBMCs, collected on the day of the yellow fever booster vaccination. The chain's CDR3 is CASSLVGDREAFF. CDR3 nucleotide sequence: TGTGCCAGCAGCTTAGTTGGGGACAGGGAAGCTTTCTTT.